This T cell receptor beta chain was found in a study of radiotherapy plus CTLA-4 blockade in lung cancer. Only in-frame clones appear in the TCRdb table, and some are missing; sequencing was by immunoSEQ multiplex PCR. This table has 85,000 to 90,000 clones, approximately 86% appearing once. Germline lookup yields CDR1 SGHNT and CDR2 YYREEE (reference sequence). This CDR3 is built from 15 residues. V was pared by 4 bases and J by 3 bases, with 5 bases of the junction left unmatched. V usage is TRBV5-4 and J usage is TRBJ2-1; the match to TRBD1 covers 9 bases. Source: peripheral blood, taken from a patient treated with radiotherapy plus ipilimumab. The origin of this receptor is a human donor with non-small cell lung cancer that progressed on radiotherapy plus ipilimumab. CDR3 region: CASSMTGGLYNEQFF. Here the CDR3 DNA reads TGTGCCAGCAGCATGACAGGGGGACTCTACAATGAGCAGTTCTTC.